This T cell receptor (beta chain) was sequenced during a study of neurological immune-mediated disorders. On the study more broadly: Secondary progressive disease was present in 3, and relapsing-remitting disease in 31, of the roughly 35 multiple sclerosis patients. General observations from the study: Phylogenetic grouping assigned the repertoires of 18 of 34 multiple sclerosis patients to a single related-CDR3 cluster, which may represent a signature.

Via MiXCR, TCRdb re-called the 5' RACE reads, giving one row per CDR3 protein. This table holds 24,000 or so distinct CDR3 sequences, more than 2% found once. This clonotype was observed at least ten times. What it binds is not known. One end of the junction fails to match germline, which may point to a read error. Germline assignment: CDR1 DFQATT and CDR2 SNEGSKA (reference sequence). This CDR3 has 14 amino acids. The source material was PBMCs. V gene TRBV20-1 combines with J gene TRBJ1-5; D ambiguous. The sequence was obtained from a woman aged 50 to 65 with multiple sclerosis. The CDR3 coding sequence is TGCAGTGCGCGTCCGTCGGGGAATAATCAGCCCCAGAATTTT. Protein: CSARPSGNNQPQNF.